Below, 15 T cell receptor beta chains from the same sample are listed, as sequenced in a study of blood T cell repertoires in COVID-19. Produced via immunoSEQ multiplex PCR; TCRdb's table is partial and in-frame only. The sample has about 83,000 clones, roughly 80% seen once. Sequencing was done on a sample of peripheral blood. Receptors were obtained from a woman of 80 years or more with acute or convalescent COVID-19.

CDR3 bases: TGTGCCAGCAGCCCCGGACAGGGGGGGGATACGCAGTATTTT. This encodes CASSPGQGGDTQYF. The rearrangement links TRBV5-4 to TRBJ2-3; TRBD1 matches at 10 bases. The germline gives CDR1 SGHNT, CDR2 YYREEE (reference sequence). The CDR3 length is 14 residues. V shed 4 bases, J shed 6 bases, and the junction held 5 bases outside the gene matches.

The chain has TRBV2 and TRBJ1-1; D not resolved. Per the germline V gene, CDR1 is SNHLY and CDR2 is FYNNEI. Trimming took 3 bases from V and 3 from J, leaving 8 bases between them. This CDR3 has 13 residues. CDR3: CASSDGRYTEAFF. The CDR3 DNA sequence: TGTGCCAGCAGTGATGGGAGGTACACTGAAGCTTTCTTT.

The rearrangement joins TRBV19 to TRBJ1-2; D perhaps matches TRBD1 (5 bases). The CDR3 has 15 amino acids. The germline CDR1 and CDR2 sequences are LNHDA and SQIVND (reference sequence). Trimming took 0 bases from V and 6 from J, leaving 14 bases between them. CDR3 nucleotide sequence: TGTGCCAGTAGTATAGATTCGGCAGGGTACAATGGCTACACCTTC. It translates to CASSIDSAGYNGYTF.

The V gene is TRBV29-1, the J gene TRBJ2-7, with 9 bases aligning to TRBD1. This CDR3 spans 14 amino acids. CDR1 SQVTM and CDR2 ANQGSEA come from the germline V gene. With V trimmed by 3 bases and J by 5 bases, 8 bases remained unmatched. CDR3 bases: TGCAGCGTTGAGCCCGGGACAGGGCTCCACGAGCAGTACTTC. Translating gives CSVEPGTGLHEQYF.

V usage is TRBV12-5 and J usage is TRBJ1-5; D is perhaps TRBD1 (5 bases). The germline V gene has CDR1 LGHNT and CDR2 FRNRAP. This CDR3 has 13 residues. V lost 6 bases to trimming and J lost 7 bases, with 13 bases between them. DNA of the CDR3: TGTGCTAGTGGAGAACAGGCTACCCAGCCCCAGCATTTT. Translating it yields CASGEQATQPQHF.

The genes are TRBV7-2 and TRBJ2-1, with 7 bases that match TRBD1. Germline CDR1 SGHTA, CDR2 FQGNSA. The V segment lost 5 bases and the J segment 2 bases; nucleotides outside the gene matches: 6. The CDR3 covers 15 residues. CDR3 nucleotides: TGTGCCAGCAGCGTACAGGGGTCCACCTACAATGAGCAGTTCTTC. Translation gives CASSVQGSTYNEQFF.

This rearrangement joins TRBV6-5 to TRBJ1-1, with D possibly being TRBD1 (5 bases). The CDR3 sequence is 14 residues long. Germline V CDR1 and CDR2: MNHEY, SVGAGI. V was pared by 4 bases and J by 4 bases, with 13 bases between. For the CDR3, the DNA is TGTGCCAGCAGTTTCAGGGATTTCGGCACTGAAGCTTTCTTT. Translated, it gives CASSFRDFGTEAFF.

This clone was seen a handful of times. V gene TRBV5-1 combines with J gene TRBJ1-1; D is unclear. Looked up from germline, CDR1 is SGHRS and CDR2 is YFSETQ. V was shortened by 0 bases and J by 0 bases, with 12 bases between the two germline ends. This CDR3 has 16 amino acids. In nucleotides, the CDR3 is TGCGCCAGCAGCTTGGGTGACGTGGGCTTGAACACTGAAGCTTTCTTT. It specifies CASSLGDVGLNTEAFF.

The chain employs TRBV19 and TRBJ2-3; 9 bases map to TRBD2. The CDR3 runs 16 residues. The junction had 3 bases not matched to a gene; V was cut back by 1 base and J by 1 base. Germline lookup yields CDR1 LNHDA and CDR2 SQIVND (reference sequence). CDR3 nucleotides: TGTGCCAGTAGTATAGGGGCTAGCGGGGGCACAGATACGCAGTATTTT. It specifies CASSIGASGGTDTQYF.

This chain links TRBV29-1 with TRBJ2-2; 7 bases align to TRBD1. CDR3 length: 13 residues. CDR1 and CDR2 from the germline V gene are SQVTM and ANQGSEA. V dropped 5 bases and J dropped 4; count of bases not matched to a gene: 4. CDR3 DNA: TGCAGCGTTCTGTACAGGGGCACCGGGGAGCTGTTTTTT. Protein product: CSVLYRGTGELFF.

The chain links TRBV28 to TRBJ1-5; perhaps TRBD1 as D (5 bases). Germline CDR1 and CDR2: MDHEN and SYDVKM. The V and J ends lost 6 bases and 2 bases respectively, with 14 bases between them. CDR3 size: 15 residues. DNA of the CDR3: TGTGCCAGCAGCCGTGGAGGGACGGGCAATCAGCCCCAGCATTTT. Translation: CASSRGGTGNQPQHF.

The count of this clone is one. The chain uses TRBV11-2 and TRBJ2-3; D possibly corresponds to TRBD1 (6 bases). V lost 8 bases to trimming and J lost 6 bases, with 21 bases between them. This CDR3 has 15 amino acids. Germline lookup yields CDR1 SGHAT and CDR2 FQNNGV. The CDR3 DNA sequence: TGTGCCAGCTCGCCAGGGGCCCCTTCTTCCGATACGCAGTATTTT. Residues: CASSPGAPSSDTQYF.

The rearrangement uses TRBV18 and TRBJ1-1, with D possibly being TRBD1 (6 bases). With 4 bases removed from V and 6 bases from J, the gap between germline ends came to 12 bases. This CDR3 is 13 amino acids long. Germline V gene data show CDR1 as KGHSH and CDR2 as LQKENI. The CDR3 loop reads CASSLMDSPEAFF. CDR3 DNA: TGTGCCAGCTCACTTATGGACAGTCCTGAAGCTTTCTTT.

This chain connects TRBV29-1 to TRBJ2-3; 7 bases line up with TRBD1. Germline lookup yields CDR1 SQVTM and CDR2 ANQGSEA. V lost 8 bases to trimming and J lost 6 bases; unmatched junction nucleotides: 14. This CDR3 region has 14 residues. CDR3 coding DNA: TGCAGCACGGAAGTACAGGGGCGTGGGGATACGCAGTATTTT. Its translation is CSTEVQGRGDTQYF.

V gene TRBV3-1 (or the pseudogene TRBV3-2) combines with J gene TRBJ1-5, with 8 bases matching TRBD1. The CDR3 extends over 14 amino acids. Germline V gene sequence: CDR1 LGHDT, CDR2 YNNKEL (reference sequence). J lost 2 bases, V lost 4 bases, and 1 base had no gene match. The CDR3 here is CASSRGQGNQPQHF. The CDR3 DNA follows: TGTGCCAGCAGCCGGGGACAGGGCAATCAGCCCCAGCATTTT.